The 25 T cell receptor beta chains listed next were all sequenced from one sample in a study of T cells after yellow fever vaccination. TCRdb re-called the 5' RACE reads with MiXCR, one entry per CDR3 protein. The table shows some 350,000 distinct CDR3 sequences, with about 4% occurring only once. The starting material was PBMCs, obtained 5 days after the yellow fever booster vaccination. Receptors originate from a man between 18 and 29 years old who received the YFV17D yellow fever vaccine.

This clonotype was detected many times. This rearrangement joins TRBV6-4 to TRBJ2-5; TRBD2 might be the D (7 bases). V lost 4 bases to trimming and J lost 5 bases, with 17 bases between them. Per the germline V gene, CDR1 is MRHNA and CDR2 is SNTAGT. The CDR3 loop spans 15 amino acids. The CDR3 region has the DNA TGTGCCAGCAGTGCACTCGCGGGGGCCGGGGAGACCCAGTACTTC. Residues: CASSALAGAGETQYF.

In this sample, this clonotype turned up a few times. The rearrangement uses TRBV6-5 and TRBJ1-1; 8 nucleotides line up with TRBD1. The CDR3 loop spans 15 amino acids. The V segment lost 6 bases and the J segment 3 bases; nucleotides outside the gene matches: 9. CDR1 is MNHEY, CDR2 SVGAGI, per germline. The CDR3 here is CASREQGGGDTEAFF. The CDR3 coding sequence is TGTGCCAGCAGAGAACAGGGGGGGGGCGACACTGAAGCTTTCTTT.

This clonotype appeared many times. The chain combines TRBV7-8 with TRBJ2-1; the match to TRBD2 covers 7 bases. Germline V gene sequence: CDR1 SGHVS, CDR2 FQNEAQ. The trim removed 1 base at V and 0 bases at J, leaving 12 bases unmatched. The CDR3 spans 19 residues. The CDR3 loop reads CASSLVLAWERDSYNEQFF. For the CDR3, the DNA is TGTGCCAGCAGCTTAGTGTTAGCTTGGGAGCGGGACTCCTACAATGAGCAGTTCTTC. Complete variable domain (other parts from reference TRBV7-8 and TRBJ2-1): GAGVSQSPRYKVAKRGQDVALRCDPISGHVSLFWYQQALGQGPEFLTYFQNEAQLDKSGLPSDRFFAERPEGSVSTLKIQRTQQEDSAVYLCASSLVLAWERDSYNEQFFGPGTRLTVL.

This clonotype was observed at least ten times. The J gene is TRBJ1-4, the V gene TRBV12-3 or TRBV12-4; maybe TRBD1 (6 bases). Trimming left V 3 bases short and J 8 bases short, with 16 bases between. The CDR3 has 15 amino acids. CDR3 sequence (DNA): TGTGCCAGCAGTTTTCGAGGCAGGGGAGGAGAAAAACTGTTTTTT. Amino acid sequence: CASSFRGRGGEKLFF.

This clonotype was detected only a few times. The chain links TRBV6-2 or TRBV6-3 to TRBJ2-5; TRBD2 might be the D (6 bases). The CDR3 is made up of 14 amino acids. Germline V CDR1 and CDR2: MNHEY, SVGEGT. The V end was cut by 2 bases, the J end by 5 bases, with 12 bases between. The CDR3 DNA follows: TGTGCCAGCAGTTACGCGGCGGGGTGGGAGACCCAGTACTTC. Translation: CASSYAAGWETQYF.

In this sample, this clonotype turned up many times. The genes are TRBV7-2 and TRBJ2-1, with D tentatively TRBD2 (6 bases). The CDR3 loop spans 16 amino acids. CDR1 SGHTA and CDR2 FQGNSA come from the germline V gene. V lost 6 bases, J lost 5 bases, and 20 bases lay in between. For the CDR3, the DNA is TGTGCCAGCAGAACCCATCCGGGACTCCTGGACAATGAGCAGTTCTTC. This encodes CASRTHPGLLDNEQFF.

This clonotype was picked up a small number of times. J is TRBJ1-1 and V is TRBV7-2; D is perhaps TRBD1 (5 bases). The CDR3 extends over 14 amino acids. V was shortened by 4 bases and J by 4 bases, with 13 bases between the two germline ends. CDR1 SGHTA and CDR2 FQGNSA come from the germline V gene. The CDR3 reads CASSSWGGGTEAFF. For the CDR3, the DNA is TGTGCCAGCAGCTCCTGGGGGGGTGGCACTGAAGCTTTCTTT.

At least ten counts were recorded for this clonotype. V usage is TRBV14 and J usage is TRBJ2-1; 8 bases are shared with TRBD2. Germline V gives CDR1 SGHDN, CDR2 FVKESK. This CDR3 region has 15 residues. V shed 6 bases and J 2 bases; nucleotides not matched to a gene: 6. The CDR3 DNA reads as TGTGCCAGCAGTCTCGGGGGGGTCGCCTACAATGAGCAGTTCTTC. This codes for CASSLGGVAYNEQFF.

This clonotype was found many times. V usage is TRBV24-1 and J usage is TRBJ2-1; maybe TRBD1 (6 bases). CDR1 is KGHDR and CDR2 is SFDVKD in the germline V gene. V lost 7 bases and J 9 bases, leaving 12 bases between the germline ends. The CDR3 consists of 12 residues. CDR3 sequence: CATSWEGGEQFF. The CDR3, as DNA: TGTGCCACCAGCTGGGAAGGGGGTGAGCAGTTCTTC.

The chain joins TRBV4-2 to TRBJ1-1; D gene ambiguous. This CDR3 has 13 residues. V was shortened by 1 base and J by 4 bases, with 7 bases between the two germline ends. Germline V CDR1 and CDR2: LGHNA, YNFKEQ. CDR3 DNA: TGTGCCAGCAGCCAAGTGTTTACCACTGAAGCTTTCTTT. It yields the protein CASSQVFTTEAFF.

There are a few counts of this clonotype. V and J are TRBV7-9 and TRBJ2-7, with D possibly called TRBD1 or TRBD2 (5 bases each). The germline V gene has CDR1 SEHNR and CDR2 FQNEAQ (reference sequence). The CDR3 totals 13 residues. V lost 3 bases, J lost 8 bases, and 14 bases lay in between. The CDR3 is CASSFGEWDQQYF. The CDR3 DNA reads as TGTGCCAGCAGCTTCGGGGAGTGGGACCAGCAGTACTTC.

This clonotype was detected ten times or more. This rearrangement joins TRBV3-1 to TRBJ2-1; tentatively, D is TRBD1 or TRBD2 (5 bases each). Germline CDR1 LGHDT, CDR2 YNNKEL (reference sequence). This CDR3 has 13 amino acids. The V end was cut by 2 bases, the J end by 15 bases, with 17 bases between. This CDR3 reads CASSQQGRMVRFF. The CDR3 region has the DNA TGTGCCAGCAGCCAACAGGGACGGATGGTTAGGTTCTTC.

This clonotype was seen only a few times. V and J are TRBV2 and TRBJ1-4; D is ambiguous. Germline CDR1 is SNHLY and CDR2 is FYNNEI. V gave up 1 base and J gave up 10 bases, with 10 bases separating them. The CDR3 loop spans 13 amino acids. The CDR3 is CASSEGADGKLFF. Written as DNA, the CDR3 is TGTGCCAGCAGTGAAGGGGCAGACGGAAAACTGTTTTTT.

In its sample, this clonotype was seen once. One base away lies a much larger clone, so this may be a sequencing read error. The CDR3 DNA is TGTGCCAGCAGCCTTAGCAATCAGCCCCAGGATTTT. This encodes CASSLSNQPQDF. This chain connects TRBV7-9 to TRBJ1-5, with D uncertain. CDR3 length: 12 amino acids. Germline V gives CDR1 SEHNR, CDR2 FQNEAQ (reference sequence).

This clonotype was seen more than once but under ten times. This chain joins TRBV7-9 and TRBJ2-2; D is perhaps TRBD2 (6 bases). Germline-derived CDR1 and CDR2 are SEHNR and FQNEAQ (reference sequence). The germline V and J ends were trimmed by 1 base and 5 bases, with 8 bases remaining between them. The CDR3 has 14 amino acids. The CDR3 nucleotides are TGTGCCAGCAGCTTAGTGGGGACTACCGGGGAGCTGTTTTTT. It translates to CASSLVGTTGELFF.

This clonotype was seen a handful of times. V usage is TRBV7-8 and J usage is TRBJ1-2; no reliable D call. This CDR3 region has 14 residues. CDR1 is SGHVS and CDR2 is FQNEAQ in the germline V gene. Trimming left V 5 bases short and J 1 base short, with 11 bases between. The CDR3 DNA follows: TGTGCCAGCAGCCCGACGAAGCTTAACTATGGCTACACCTTC. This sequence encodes CASSPTKLNYGYTF.

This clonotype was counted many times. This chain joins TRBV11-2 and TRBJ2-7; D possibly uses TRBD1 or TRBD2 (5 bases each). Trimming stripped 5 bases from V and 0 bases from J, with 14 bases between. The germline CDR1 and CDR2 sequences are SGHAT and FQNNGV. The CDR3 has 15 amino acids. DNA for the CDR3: TGTGCCAGCAGCCCGAAGAGGGGTAGCTCCTACGAGCAGTACTTC. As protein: CASSPKRGSSYEQYF.

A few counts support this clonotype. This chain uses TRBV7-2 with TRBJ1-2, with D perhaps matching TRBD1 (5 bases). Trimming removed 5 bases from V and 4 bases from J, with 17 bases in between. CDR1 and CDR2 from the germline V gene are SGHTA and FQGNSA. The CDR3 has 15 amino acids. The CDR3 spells CASSPSLGGSYGYTF. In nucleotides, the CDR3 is TGTGCCAGCAGCCCCAGTCTGGGGGGGAGCTATGGCTACACCTTC.

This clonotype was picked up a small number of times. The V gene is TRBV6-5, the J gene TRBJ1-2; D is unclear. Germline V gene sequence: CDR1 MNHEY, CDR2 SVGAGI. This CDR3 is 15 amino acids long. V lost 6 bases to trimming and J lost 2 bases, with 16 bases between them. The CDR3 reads CASSSHEGGNYGYTF. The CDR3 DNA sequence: TGTGCCAGCAGCTCTCATGAAGGAGGGAACTATGGCTACACCTTC.

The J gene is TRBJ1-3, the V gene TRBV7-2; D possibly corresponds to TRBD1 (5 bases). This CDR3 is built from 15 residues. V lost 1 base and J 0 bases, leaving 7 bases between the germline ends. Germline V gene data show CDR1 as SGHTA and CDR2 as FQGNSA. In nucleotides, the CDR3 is TGTGCCAGCAGCTTAGGGGGGATCTCTGGAAACACCATATATTTT. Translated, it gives CASSLGGISGNTIYF.

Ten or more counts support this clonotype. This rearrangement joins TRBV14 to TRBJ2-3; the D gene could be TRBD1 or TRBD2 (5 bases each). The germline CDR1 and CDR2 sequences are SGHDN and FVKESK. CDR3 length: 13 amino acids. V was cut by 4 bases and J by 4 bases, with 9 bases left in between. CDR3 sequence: CASSRGRADTQYF. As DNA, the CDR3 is TGTGCCAGCAGCCGGGGACGGGCAGATACGCAGTATTTT.

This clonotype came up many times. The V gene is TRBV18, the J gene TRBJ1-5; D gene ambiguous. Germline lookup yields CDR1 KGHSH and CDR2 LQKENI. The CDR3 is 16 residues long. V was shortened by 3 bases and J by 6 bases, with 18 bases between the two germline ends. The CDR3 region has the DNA TGTGCCAGCTCACCGTTGGAGGTCCTCGGATCTCAGCCCCAGCATTTT. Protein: CASSPLEVLGSQPQHF.

The chain's CDR3 is CASSLVGGPWGSNQPQHF. CDR3 DNA sequence: TGTGCCAGCAGCTTAGTCGGCGGCCCATGGGGGAGCAATCAGCCCCAGCATTTT. The chain couples TRBV7-2 to TRBJ1-5; D perhaps matches TRBD1 (5 bases). The CDR3 loop spans 18 amino acids. The V gene lost 1 base and the J gene lost 1 base, with 17 bases spanning the gap. Germline loops: CDR1 SGHTA, CDR2 FQGNSA.

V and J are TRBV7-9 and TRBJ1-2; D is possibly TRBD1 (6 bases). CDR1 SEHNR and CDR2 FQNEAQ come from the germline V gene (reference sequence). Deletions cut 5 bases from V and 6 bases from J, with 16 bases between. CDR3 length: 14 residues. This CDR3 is CASSRRQEYDGYTF. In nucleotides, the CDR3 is TGTGCCAGCAGCCGGCGACAGGAGTATGATGGCTACACCTTC.

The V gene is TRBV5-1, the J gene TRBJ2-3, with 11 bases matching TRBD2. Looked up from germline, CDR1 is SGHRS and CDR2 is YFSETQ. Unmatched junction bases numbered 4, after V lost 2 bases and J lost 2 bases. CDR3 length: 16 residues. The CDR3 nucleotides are TGCGCCAGCAGCTTCACGACTAGCGGGGCCACAGATACGCAGTATTTT. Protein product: CASSFTTSGATDTQYF.